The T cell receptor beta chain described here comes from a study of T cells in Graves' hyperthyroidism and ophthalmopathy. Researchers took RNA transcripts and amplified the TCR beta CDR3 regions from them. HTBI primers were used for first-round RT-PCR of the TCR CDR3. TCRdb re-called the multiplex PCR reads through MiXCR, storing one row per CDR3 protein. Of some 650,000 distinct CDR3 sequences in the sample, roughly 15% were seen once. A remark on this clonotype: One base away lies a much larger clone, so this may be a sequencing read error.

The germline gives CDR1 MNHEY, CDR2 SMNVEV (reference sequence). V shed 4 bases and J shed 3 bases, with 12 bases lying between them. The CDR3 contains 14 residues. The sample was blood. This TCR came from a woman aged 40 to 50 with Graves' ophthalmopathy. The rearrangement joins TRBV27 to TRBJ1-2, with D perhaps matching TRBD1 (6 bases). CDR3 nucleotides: TGTGCCAGCAGTTCATCTGAGGGGGACTATGGCTACACCTTC. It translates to CASSSSEGDYGYTF.